This T cell receptor (beta chain) appears in the sequencing data of a study of siplizumab effects on memory and regulatory T cells. The germline V and J ends were trimmed by 8 bases and 0 bases, with 4 bases remaining between them. Germline V lookup: CDR1 SNHLY, CDR2 FYNNEI. The CDR3 covers 11 residues. Data came from immunoSEQ multiplex PCR; TCRdb stores just in-frame clones and leaves some out. This repertoire shows around 65,000 clones, 79% found once; its top ten account for over 0.4%. The chain joins TRBV2 to TRBJ1-1; no firm D call. The clonotype comes from a human donor in good health. Sequencing used memory CD4+ T cells sorted from blood. The CDR3 is CASYMNTEAFF. CDR3 nucleotides: TGTGCCAGCTACATGAACACTGAAGCTTTCTTT.